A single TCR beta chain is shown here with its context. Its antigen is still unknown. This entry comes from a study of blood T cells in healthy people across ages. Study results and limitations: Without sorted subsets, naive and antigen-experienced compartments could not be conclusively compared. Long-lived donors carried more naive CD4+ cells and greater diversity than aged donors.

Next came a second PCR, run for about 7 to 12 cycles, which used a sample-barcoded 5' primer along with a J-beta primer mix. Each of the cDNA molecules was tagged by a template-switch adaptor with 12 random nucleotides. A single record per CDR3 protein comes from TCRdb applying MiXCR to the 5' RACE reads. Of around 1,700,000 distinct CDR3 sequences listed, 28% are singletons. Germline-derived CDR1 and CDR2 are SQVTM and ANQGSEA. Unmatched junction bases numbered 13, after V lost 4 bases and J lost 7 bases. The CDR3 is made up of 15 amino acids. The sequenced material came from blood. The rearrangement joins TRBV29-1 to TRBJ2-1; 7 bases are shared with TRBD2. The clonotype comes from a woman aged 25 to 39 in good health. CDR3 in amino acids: CSVGGGRSYGNEQFF. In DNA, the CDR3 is TGCAGCGTTGGGGGGGGACGGTCTTATGGGAATGAGCAGTTCTTC.